Following are 15 T cell receptor beta chains from one sample sequenced in a study of blood T cell repertoires in COVID-19. Produced via immunoSEQ multiplex PCR; TCRdb's table is partial and in-frame only. In the table there are about 41,000 clones, roughly 87% of which are singletons. The sample consisted of peripheral blood. These TCRs come from a man between 60 and 75 years old with acute or convalescent COVID-19.

This clone was seen once. V is TRBV30 and J is TRBJ1-5, with 7 bases lining up with TRBD1. This CDR3 comprises 15 residues. Germline V gene sequence: CDR1 GTSNPN, CDR2 SVGIG (reference sequence). With 5 bases clipped from V and 5 bases from J, the junction kept 12 bases outside the gene matches. CDR3 sequence reads: CAWSPTGTDHQPQHF. CDR3 DNA: TGTGCCTGGTCGCCAACTGGGACAGATCATCAGCCCCAGCATTTT.

V usage is TRBV19 and J usage is TRBJ2-3; D is possibly TRBD2 (6 bases). Trimming took off 6 bases at V and 10 bases at J, with 17 bases between the two ends. CDR1 is LNHDA and CDR2 is SQIVND in the germline V gene (reference sequence). The CDR3 has 13 amino acids. CDR3 in amino acids: CASSPRSREAQYF. The DNA for the CDR3 is TGTGCCAGTAGCCCAAGGAGTAGGGAGGCGCAGTATTTT. The variable domain in full, with the rest retrieved from reference TRBV19 and TRBJ2-3, is DGGITQSPKYLFRKEGQNVTLSCEQNLNHDAMYWYRQDPGQGLRLIYYSQIVNDFQKGDIAEGYSVSREKKESFPLTVTSAQKNPTAFYLCASSPRSREAQYFGPGTRLTVL.

The chain couples TRBV19 to TRBJ2-1, with 11 bases fitting TRBD2. The CDR3 runs 15 residues. Germline values: CDR1 LNHDA, CDR2 SQIVND (reference sequence). V gave up 3 bases and J gave up 8 bases; unmatched junction bases: 6. The CDR3 DNA sequence: TGTGCCAGTAGTATGATAGCGGGGGGGCTATATGAGCAGTTCTTC. Its protein is CASSMIAGGLYEQFF.

V usage is TRBV10-3 and J usage is TRBJ1-2, with a possible D match to TRBD1 (6 bases). V was cut by 4 bases and J by 2 bases, with 11 bases left in between. Germline assignment: CDR1 ENHRY and CDR2 SYGVKD. The CDR3 sequence is 14 residues long. CDR3 DNA: TGTGCCATCAGTGTCGGGGGGCCCAACTATGGCTACACCTTC. This codes for CAISVGGPNYGYTF.

V and J are TRBV3-1 (or the pseudogene TRBV3-2) and TRBJ2-7, with 8 bases lining up with TRBD2. Losses at the gene ends were 0 bases for V and 5 bases for J; bases not matched to a gene: 12. CDR1 and CDR2 from the germline V gene are LGHDT and YNNKEL (reference sequence). This CDR3 is 17 amino acids long. The chain's CDR3 is CASSQDYLPAGGHEQYF. The DNA for the CDR3 is TGTGCCAGCAGCCAAGATTATCTCCCCGCGGGGGGCCACGAGCAGTACTTC.

The V call is TRBV7-2, the J call TRBJ2-4, with 7 bases aligning to TRBD1. Germline values: CDR1 SGHTA, CDR2 FQGNSA. The CDR3 has 17 residues. The trim removed 4 bases at V and 1 base at J, leaving 10 bases unmatched. This CDR3 is CASSYFGTASAKNIQYF. CDR3 coding DNA: TGTGCCAGCAGCTATTTTGGGACAGCCTCCGCCAAAAACATTCAGTACTTC.

V gene TRBV9 combines with J gene TRBJ2-1; 12 bases line up with TRBD2. V shed 0 bases, J shed 8 bases, and the junction held 6 bases outside the gene matches. The CDR3 loop spans 16 amino acids. Per the germline V gene, CDR1 is SGDLS and CDR2 is YYNGEE. CDR3 coding DNA: TGTGCCAGCAGCGTAGACCGGACTAGCGGGGTGGATGAGCAGTTCTTC. Protein product: CASSVDRTSGVDEQFF.

This chain links TRBV4-2 with TRBJ1-3; perhaps TRBD1 as D (5 bases). Germline assignment: CDR1 LGHNA and CDR2 YNFKEQ. This CDR3 is built from 16 residues. Trimming took off 0 bases at V and 4 bases at J, with 13 bases between the two ends. The CDR3 here is CASSQDTSRAGNTIYF. The DNA of the CDR3 is TGTGCCAGCAGCCAAGATACTTCCAGGGCCGGAAACACCATATATTTT.

In this sample, this clone turned up once. The chain is built from TRBV18 and TRBJ1-2; 9 positions agree with TRBD1. Germline V CDR1 and CDR2: KGHSH, LQKENI. The CDR3 totals 15 residues. V gave up 2 bases and J gave up 2 bases; unmatched junction bases: 3. The CDR3 nucleotides are TGTGCCAGCTCACCAGGGACAGGGTCAAACTATGGCTACACCTTC. Its translation: CASSPGTGSNYGYTF. The whole variable domain, filled in from reference TRBV18 and TRBJ1-2, reads NAGVMQNPRHLVRRRGQEARLRCSPMKGHSHVYWYRQLPEEGLKFMVYLQKENIIDESGMPKERFSAEFPKEGPSILRIQQVVRGDSAAYFCASSPGTGSNYGYTFGSGTRLTVV.

The chain uses TRBV7-2 and TRBJ2-5, with D perhaps TRBD2 (6 bases). CDR1 and CDR2 from the germline V gene are SGHTA and FQGNSA. This CDR3 has 14 residues. Trimming removed 4 bases at V and 3 bases at J, with 12 bases between. CDR3 sequence reads: CASSSPGLKETQYF. For the CDR3, the DNA is TGTGCCAGCAGCTCCCCGGGACTTAAAGAGACCCAGTACTTC.

The chain joins TRBV6-5 to TRBJ2-2, with 10 bases that match TRBD2. V lost 6 bases, J lost 5 bases, and 6 bases stayed unmatched. This CDR3 has 15 residues. Germline CDR1 reads MNHEY; CDR2 reads SVGAGI. The CDR3 sequence: CASRRTSGITGELFF. For the CDR3, the DNA is TGTGCCAGCAGAAGGACTAGCGGTATTACCGGGGAGCTGTTTTTT.

This chain connects TRBV7-2 to TRBJ2-3; 7 bases map to TRBD2. From germline, CDR1 is SGHTA and CDR2 FQGNSA. V shed 3 bases and J 4 bases; nucleotides not matched to a gene: 10. The CDR3 consists of 16 residues. This chain's CDR3 is CASSLIGGGGADTQYF. DNA for the CDR3: TGTGCCAGCAGCTTGATCGGCGGGGGAGGCGCAGATACGCAGTATTTT.

The chain uses TRBV18 and TRBJ1-2, with 8 bases that match TRBD1. V trimming: 4 bases; J trimming: 8 bases; junction bases outside the gene matches: 6. This CDR3 has 13 amino acids. CDR1 and CDR2 (germline): KGHSH, LQKENI. CDR3 protein: CASSQDRGYGYTF. CDR3 coding DNA: TGTGCCAGCTCACAAGACAGGGGATACGGCTACACCTTC.

This chain connects TRBV30 to TRBJ1-5; maybe TRBD1 (5 bases). CDR1 and CDR2 (germline): GTSNPN, SVGIG (reference sequence). Trimming took 4 bases from V and 7 from J, leaving 20 bases between them. There are 15 residues in the CDR3. The CDR3 DNA reads TGTGCCTGGACCACCCCGGACAAACTGGGGCAGCCCCAGCATTTT. This gives the protein CAWTTPDKLGQPQHF.

The rearrangement links TRBV3-1 (or the pseudogene TRBV3-2) to TRBJ1-6; no clear D. V lost 7 bases, J lost 7 bases, and 11 bases lay in between. The germline gives CDR1 LGHDT, CDR2 YNNKEL (reference sequence). This CDR3 has 13 amino acids. This CDR3 is CASTLKENSPLHF. The CDR3 DNA reads as TGTGCCAGCACCCTAAAAGAGAATTCACCCCTCCACTTT.